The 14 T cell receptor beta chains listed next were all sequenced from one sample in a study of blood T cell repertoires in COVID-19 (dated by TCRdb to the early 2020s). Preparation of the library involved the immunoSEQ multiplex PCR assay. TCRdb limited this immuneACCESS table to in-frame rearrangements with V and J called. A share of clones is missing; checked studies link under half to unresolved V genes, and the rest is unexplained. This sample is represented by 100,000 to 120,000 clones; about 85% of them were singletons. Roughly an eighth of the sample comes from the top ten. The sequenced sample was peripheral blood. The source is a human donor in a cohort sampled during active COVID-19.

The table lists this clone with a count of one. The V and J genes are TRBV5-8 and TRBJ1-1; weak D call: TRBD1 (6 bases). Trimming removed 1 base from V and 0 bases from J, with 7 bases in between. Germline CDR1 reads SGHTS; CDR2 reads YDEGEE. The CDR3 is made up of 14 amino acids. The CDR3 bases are TGTGCCAGCAGCTTGAGGGGGTTGAACACTGAAGCTTTCTTT. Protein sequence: CASSLRGLNTEAFF.

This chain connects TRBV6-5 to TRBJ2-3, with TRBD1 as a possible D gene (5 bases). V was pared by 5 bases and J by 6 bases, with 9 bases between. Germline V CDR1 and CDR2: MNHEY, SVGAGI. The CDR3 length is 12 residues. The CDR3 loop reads CASSTTADTQYF. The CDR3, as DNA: TGTGCCAGCAGTACGACAGCGGATACGCAGTATTTT.

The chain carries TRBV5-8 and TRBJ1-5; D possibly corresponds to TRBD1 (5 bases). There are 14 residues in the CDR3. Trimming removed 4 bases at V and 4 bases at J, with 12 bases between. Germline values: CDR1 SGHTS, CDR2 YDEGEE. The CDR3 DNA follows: TGTGCCAGCAGCATGGGACTCATGAATCAGCCCCAGCATTTT. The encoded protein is CASSMGLMNQPQHF.

The CDR3 DNA follows: TGTGCCAGTAGTATATTATACAATGAGCAGTTCTTC. Its protein is CASSILYNEQFF. V is TRBV19 and J is TRBJ2-1, with D uncertain. Germline values: CDR1 LNHDA, CDR2 SQIVND (reference sequence). The CDR3 extends over 12 amino acids. The V gene lost 2 bases and the J gene lost 4 bases, with 3 bases spanning the gap.

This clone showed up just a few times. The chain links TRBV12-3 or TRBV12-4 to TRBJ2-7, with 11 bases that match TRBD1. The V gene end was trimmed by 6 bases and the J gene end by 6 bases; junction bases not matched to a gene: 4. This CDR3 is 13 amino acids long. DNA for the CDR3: TGTGCCAGCAGCTCGGGACAGGGGGGCGAGCAGTACTTC. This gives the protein CASSSGQGGEQYF.

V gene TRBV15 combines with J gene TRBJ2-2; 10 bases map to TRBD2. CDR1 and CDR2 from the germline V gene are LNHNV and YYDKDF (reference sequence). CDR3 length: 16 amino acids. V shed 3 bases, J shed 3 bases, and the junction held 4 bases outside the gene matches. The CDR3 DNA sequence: TGTGCCACCAGCAGGGATAGCGGGGGGCACACCGGGGAGCTGTTTTTT. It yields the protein CATSRDSGGHTGELFF. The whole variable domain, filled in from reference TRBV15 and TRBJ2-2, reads DAMVIQNPRYQVTQFGKPVTLSCSQTLNHNVMYWYQQKSSQAPKLLFHYYDKDFNNEADTPDNFQSRRPNTSFCFLDIRSPGLGDTAMYLCATSRDSGGHTGELFFGEGSRLTVL.

The CDR3 loop reads CASSRQGLDYGYTF. Written as DNA, the CDR3 is TGTGCCAGCAGCCGACAGGGTTTAGATTATGGCTACACCTTC. The chain recombines TRBV7-9 with TRBJ1-2, with 7 bases matching TRBD1. Unmatched junction bases numbered 8, after V lost 5 bases and J lost 5 bases. The CDR3 spans 14 residues. The germline V gene encodes CDR1 SEHNR and CDR2 FQNEAQ (reference sequence).

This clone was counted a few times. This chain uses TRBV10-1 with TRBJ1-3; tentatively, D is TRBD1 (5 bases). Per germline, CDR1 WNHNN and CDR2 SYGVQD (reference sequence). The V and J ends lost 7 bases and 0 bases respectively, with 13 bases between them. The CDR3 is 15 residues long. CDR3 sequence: CASTSDIGSGNTIYF. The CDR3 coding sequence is TGCGCCAGCACCTCGGACATTGGCTCTGGAAACACCATATATTTT.

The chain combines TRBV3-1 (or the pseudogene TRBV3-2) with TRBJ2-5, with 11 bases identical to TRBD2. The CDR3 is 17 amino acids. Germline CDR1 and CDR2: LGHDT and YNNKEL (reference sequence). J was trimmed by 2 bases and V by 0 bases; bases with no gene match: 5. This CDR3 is CASSQDVAGGLQETQYF. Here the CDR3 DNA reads TGTGCCAGCAGCCAAGATGTAGCGGGGGGGTTACAAGAGACCCAGTACTTC.

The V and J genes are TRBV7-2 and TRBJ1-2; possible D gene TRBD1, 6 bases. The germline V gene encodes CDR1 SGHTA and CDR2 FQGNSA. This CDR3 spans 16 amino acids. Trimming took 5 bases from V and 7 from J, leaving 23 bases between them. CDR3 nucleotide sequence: TGTGCCAGCAGCCCTCAACCTTCGGCAGGGGTCCCTGGCTACACCTTC. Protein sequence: CASSPQPSAGVPGYTF.

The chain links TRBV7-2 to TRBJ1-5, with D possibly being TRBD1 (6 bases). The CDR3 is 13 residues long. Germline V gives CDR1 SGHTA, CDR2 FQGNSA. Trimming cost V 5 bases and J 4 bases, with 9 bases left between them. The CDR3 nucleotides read TGTGCCAGCAGCATCCAGGGGAATCAGCCCCAGCATTTT. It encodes CASSIQGNQPQHF.

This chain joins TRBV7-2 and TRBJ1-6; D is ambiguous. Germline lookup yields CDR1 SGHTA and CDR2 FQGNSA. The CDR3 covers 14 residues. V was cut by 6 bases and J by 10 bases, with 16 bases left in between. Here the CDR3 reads CASSSRAAGSPLHF. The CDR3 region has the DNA TGTGCCAGCAGTTCTCGGGCCGCGGGATCACCCCTCCACTTT.

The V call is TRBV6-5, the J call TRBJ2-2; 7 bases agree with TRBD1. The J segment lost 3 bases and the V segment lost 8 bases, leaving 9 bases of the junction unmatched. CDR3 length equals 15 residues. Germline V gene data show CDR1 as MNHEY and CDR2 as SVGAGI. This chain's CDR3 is CASLGQSGHTGELFF. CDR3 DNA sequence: TGTGCCAGCCTGGGACAGTCGGGCCACACCGGGGAGCTGTTTTTT.

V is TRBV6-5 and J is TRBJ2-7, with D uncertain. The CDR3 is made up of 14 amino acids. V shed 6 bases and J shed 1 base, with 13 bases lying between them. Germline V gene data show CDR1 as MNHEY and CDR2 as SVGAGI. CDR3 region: CASRLNTVSYEQYF. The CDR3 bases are TGTGCCAGCAGGCTAAATACAGTTTCCTACGAGCAGTACTTC.